This record concerns one TCR beta chain sequence. Its specificity is not known. This entry comes from a study of beta chain features in type 1 diabetes. Whole-study findings and limits: The study found moderately but significantly shorter TCRB CDR3s in all four CD4+ subsets of Type 1 diabetes patients. Patients with type 1 diabetes showed fewer VDJ junction insertions and more deletions.

The entirety of the isolated RNA underwent reverse transcription, so expressed TCRB transcripts were sequenced. The assay was immunoSEQ multiplex PCR, and TCRdb's table has in-frame clones only and misses some. The sample has 300,000 to 450,000 clones, about 10% seen once. CDR1 and CDR2 (germline): SGHRS, YFSETQ. V lost 5 bases, J lost 7 bases, and 10 bases lay in between. This CDR3 is 11 amino acids long. This receptor was identified in a man aged 25-45 years with type 1 diabetes. Material: central memory CD4+ T cells from blood. The genes are TRBV5-1 and TRBJ2-7; no clear D gene. The CDR3 spells CASRSYDEQYF. The CDR3 DNA reads as TGCGCCAGCAGGTCGTACGATGAGCAGTACTTC.